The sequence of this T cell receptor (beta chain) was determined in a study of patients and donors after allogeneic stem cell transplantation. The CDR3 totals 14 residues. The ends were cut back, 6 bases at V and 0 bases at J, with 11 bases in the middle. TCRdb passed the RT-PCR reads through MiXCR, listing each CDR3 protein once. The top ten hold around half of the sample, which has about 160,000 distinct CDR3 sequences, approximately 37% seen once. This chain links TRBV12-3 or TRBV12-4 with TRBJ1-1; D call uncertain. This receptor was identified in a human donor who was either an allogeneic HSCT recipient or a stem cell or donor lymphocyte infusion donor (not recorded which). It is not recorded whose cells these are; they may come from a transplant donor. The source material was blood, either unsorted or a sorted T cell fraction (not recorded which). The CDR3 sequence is CASREVHLNTEAFF. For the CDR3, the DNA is TGTGCCAGCAGGGAAGTGCACTTGAACACTGAAGCTTTCTTT.